The clone carrying this TCR beta chain was detected ten times or more. Amplification targeted TCR beta CDR3 regions from RNA transcripts. An initial round of RT-PCR targeting the TCR CDR3 relied on the HTBI primer set. Each CDR3 protein gets one entry after TCRdb re-called the multiplex PCR reads with MiXCR. The table lists roughly 420,000 distinct CDR3 sequences, around 16% of them singletons. The data were taken from a study of T cells in Graves' hyperthyroidism and ophthalmopathy. CDR1 and CDR2 (germline): MNHEY, SMNVEV (reference sequence). This CDR3 comprises 13 residues. Trimming at V came to 11 bases and at J to 3 bases, leaving 5 bases not matched to a gene.

Specimen: blood. This chain joins TRBV27 and TRBJ2-2, with TRBD2 matching 8 bases. The sequence was obtained from a woman between 18 and 30 years old with Graves' hyperthyroidism. The CDR3 bases are TGTGCCTCGGGGGGGGGGTACACCGGGGAGCTGTTTTTT. It specifies CASGGGYTGELFF.